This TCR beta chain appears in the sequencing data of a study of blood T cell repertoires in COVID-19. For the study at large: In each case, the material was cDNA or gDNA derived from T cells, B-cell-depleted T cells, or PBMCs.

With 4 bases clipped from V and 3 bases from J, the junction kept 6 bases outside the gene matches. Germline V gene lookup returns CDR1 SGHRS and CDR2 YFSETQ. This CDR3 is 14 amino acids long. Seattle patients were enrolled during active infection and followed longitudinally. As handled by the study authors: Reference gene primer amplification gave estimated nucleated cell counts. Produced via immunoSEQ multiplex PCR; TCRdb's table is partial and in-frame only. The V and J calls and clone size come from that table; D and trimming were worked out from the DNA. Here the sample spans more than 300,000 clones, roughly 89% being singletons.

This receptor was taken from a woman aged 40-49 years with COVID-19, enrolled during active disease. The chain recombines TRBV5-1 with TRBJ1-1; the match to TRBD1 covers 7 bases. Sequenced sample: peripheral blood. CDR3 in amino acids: CASSLGQSYTEAFF. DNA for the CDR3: TGCGCCAGCAGCCTGGGACAGAGCTACACTGAAGCTTTCTTT.